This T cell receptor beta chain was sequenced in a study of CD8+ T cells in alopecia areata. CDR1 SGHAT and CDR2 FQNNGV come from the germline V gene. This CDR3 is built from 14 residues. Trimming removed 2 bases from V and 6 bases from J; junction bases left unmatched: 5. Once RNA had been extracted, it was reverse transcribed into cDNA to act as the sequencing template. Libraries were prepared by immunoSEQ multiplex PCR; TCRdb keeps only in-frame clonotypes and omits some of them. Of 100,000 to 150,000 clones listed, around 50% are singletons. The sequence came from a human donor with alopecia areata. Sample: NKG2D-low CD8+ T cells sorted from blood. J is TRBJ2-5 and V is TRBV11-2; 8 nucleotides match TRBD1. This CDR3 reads CASSLQGAGKTQYF. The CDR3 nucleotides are TGTGCCAGCAGCTTACAGGGGGCGGGGAAGACCCAGTACTTC.